The 8 T cell receptor beta chains below were found in one sample sequenced in a study of PD-L1 blockade in urothelial cancer. The assay was immunoSEQ multiplex PCR, and TCRdb's table has in-frame clones only and misses some. The table includes 48,000 or so clones, more than 80% detected once. Time point given: peripheral blood 6 weeks after treatment start. Sequenced material: PBMCs, taken around atezolizumab (anti-PD-L1) treatment. These receptors came from a man between 65 and 80 years old with urothelial cancer.

This chain connects TRBV5-4 to TRBJ1-1, with TRBD1 as a possible D gene (5 bases). This CDR3 is 15 amino acids long. Germline CDR1 is SGHNT and CDR2 is YYREEE (reference sequence). V lost 0 bases, J lost 3 bases, and 12 bases lay in between. CDR3: CASSLVVGGDTEAFF. The CDR3 nucleotides read TGTGCCAGCAGCTTGGTAGTGGGGGGGGACACTGAAGCTTTCTTT.

This clone was seen only once. The rearrangement links TRBV11-2 to TRBJ1-4; 8 nucleotides align to TRBD1. With 2 bases clipped from V and 6 bases from J, the junction kept 5 bases outside the gene matches. Germline V gene lookup returns CDR1 SGHAT and CDR2 FQNNGV. The CDR3 is made up of 15 amino acids. CDR3 sequence (DNA): TGTGCCAGCAGCTTACGGACAGGGAGGGATGAAAAACTGTTTTTT. Its protein product is CASSLRTGRDEKLFF.

The gene calls are TRBV6-1 and TRBJ2-1; perhaps TRBD2 as D (5 bases). Germline CDR1 reads MNHNS; CDR2 reads SASEGT. The CDR3 contains 13 residues. V lost 7 bases and J lost 8, with 15 bases in between. For the CDR3, the DNA is TGTGCCAGCACACAACAGAGCGGCTATGAGCAGTTCTTC. Translation gives CASTQQSGYEQFF.

The chain combines TRBV30 with TRBJ2-1; 8 nucleotides agree with TRBD2. Germline V CDR1 and CDR2: GTSNPN, SVGIG (reference sequence). CDR3 size: 15 residues. V was clipped by 2 bases and J by 1 base; unmatched bases: 4. The CDR3 is CAWSSGSFSYNEQFF. In nucleotides, the CDR3 is TGTGCCTGGAGTAGCGGGAGCTTTTCCTACAATGAGCAGTTCTTC.

The V call is TRBV9, the J call TRBJ2-1; maybe TRBD2 (5 bases). The CDR3 runs to 13 residues. Deletions cut 2 bases from V and 5 bases from J, with 8 bases between. CDR1 and CDR2 (germline): SGDLS, YYNGEE. CDR3 sequence (DNA): TGTGCCAGCAGCGTTCCTAGCCACAATGAGCAGTTCTTC. This sequence encodes CASSVPSHNEQFF.

This clone has only a few counts. The chain is built from TRBV19 and TRBJ2-7; 12 bases are a match to TRBD2. From germline, CDR1 is LNHDA and CDR2 SQIVND (reference sequence). The CDR3 spans 14 residues. Trimming cost V 3 bases and J 3 bases; bases outside gene matches: 0. CDR3 amino acids: CASSMTSGSYEQYF. The CDR3 bases are TGTGCCAGTAGTATGACTAGCGGGAGCTACGAGCAGTACTTC.

The V and J genes are TRBV2 and TRBJ2-1; D may be TRBD1 (11 bases). CDR1 and CDR2 from the germline V gene are SNHLY and FYNNEI. The V end lost 4 bases, the J end lost 0 bases, and 31 bases lay between the germline ends. CDR3 length: 22 amino acids. DNA for the CDR3: TGTGCCAGCAGTGGAACCCGGGACAGGGGGACTAGCGAACCGAGCTCCTACAATGAGCAGTTCTTC. Amino acids: CASSGTRDRGTSEPSSYNEQFF.

V gene TRBV4-1 combines with J gene TRBJ2-7, with D possibly matching TRBD1 (6 bases). The germline V gene encodes CDR1 MGHRA and CDR2 YSYEKL. The CDR3 extends over 17 amino acids. V shed 3 bases and J shed 0 bases, with 18 bases lying between them. Here the CDR3 reads CASSQILFGTPSYEQYF. The CDR3 coding sequence is TGCGCCAGCAGCCAGATCTTGTTTGGGACACCCTCCTACGAGCAGTACTTC.